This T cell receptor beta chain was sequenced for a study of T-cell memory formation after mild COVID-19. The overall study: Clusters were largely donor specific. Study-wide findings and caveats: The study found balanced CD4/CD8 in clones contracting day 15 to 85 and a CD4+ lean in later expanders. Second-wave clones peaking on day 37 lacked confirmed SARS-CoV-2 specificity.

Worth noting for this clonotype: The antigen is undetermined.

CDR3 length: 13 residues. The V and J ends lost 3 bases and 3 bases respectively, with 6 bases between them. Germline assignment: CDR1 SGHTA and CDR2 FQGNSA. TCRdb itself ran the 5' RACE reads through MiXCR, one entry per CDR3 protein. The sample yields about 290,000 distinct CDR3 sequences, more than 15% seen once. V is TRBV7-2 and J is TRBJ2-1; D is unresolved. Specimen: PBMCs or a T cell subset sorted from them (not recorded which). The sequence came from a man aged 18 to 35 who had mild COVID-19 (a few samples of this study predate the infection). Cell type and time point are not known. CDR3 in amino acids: CASSLGYYNEQFF. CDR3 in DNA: TGTGCCAGCAGCTTGGGCTACTACAATGAGCAGTTCTTC. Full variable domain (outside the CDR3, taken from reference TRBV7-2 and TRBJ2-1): GAGVSQSPSNKVTEKGKDVELRCDPISGHTALYWYRQSLGQGLEFLIYFQGNSAPDKSGLPSDRFSAERTGGSVSTLTIQRTQQEDSAVYLCASSLGYYNEQFFGPGTRLTVL.